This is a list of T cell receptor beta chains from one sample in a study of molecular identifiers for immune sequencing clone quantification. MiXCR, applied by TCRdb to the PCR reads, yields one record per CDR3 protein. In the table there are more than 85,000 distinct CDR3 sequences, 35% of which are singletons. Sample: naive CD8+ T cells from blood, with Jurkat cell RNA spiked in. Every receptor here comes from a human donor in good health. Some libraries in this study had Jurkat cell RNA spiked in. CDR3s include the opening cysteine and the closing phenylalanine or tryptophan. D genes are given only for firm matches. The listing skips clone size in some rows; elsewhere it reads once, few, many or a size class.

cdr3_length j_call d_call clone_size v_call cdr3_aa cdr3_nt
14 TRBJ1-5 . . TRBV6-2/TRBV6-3 CASSYWGEDQPQHF TGTGCCAGCAGTTACTGGGGAGAGGATCAGCCCCAGCATTTT
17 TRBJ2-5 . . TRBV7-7 CASSLASGRLVEETQYF TGTGCTAGCAGCTTAGCCTCGGGCAGGTTGGTGGAAGAGACCCAGTACTTC
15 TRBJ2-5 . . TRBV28 CASSLQGSAQETQYF TGTGCCAGCAGTTTACAGGGCAGCGCACAAGAGACCCAGTACTTC
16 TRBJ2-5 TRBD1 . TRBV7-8 CASSETGGPYQETQYF TGTGCCAGCAGCGAAACAGGGGGCCCGTACCAAGAGACCCAGTACTTC
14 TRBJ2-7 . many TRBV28 CASSSRLRAYEQYF TGTGCCAGCAGTTCCAGACTACGGGCCTACGAGCAGTACTTC
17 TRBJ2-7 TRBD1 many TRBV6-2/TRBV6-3 CASSSLPDRGYTSEQYF TGTGCCAGCAGTTCCCTCCCCGACAGGGGCTACACATCCGAGCAGTACTTC
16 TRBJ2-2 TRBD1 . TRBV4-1 CTSSPDREEETGELFF TGCACCAGCAGCCCGGACAGGGAAGAAGAGACCGGGGAGCTGTTTTTT
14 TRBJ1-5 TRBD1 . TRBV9 CASSAGQDNQPQHF TGTGCCAGCAGCGCGGGACAGGATAATCAGCCCCAGCATTTT
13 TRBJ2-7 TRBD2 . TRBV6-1 CASPAGVGYEQYF TGTGCCAGCCCGGCGGGGGTGGGCTACGAGCAGTACTTC
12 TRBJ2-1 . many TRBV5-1 CASSLSLTEQFF TGCGCCAGCAGCTTGTCCCTCACTGAGCAGTTCTTC
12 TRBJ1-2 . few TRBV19 CASTTQNYGYTF TGTGCCAGTACCACACAAAACTATGGCTACACCTTC
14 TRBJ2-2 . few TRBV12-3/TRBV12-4 CASSPRTVTPGLFF TGTGCCAGCAGTCCTAGGACAGTGACACCCGGGCTGTTTTTT
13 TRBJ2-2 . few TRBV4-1 CASSQGLDRELFF TGCGCCAGCAGCCAAGGACTGGACCGGGAGCTGTTTTTT
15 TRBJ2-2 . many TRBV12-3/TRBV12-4 CASSLSGAATGELFF TGTGCCAGCAGTTTATCGGGGGCCGCCACCGGGGAGCTGTTTTTT
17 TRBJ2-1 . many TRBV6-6 CASSALPRTGYYNEQFF TGTGCCAGCAGTGCCCTTCCTCGCACGGGGTACTACAATGAGCAGTTCTTC
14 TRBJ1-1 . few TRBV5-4 CASSLGQGTTEAFF TGTGCCAGCAGCTTGGGCCAGGGTACCACTGAAGCTTTCTTT
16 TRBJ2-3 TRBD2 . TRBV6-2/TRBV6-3 CASSYGLAASTDTQYF TGTGCCAGCAGTTACGGACTAGCGGCTAGCACAGATACGCAGTATTTT
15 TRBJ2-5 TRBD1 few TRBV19 CASSPTGQTGETQYF TGTGCCAGTAGTCCGACGGGACAGACGGGTGAGACCCAGTACTTC
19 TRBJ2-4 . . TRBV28 CASSLYRRGMGPAKNIQYF TGTGCCAGCAGTTTATATCGCAGGGGTATGGGACCAGCCAAAAACATTCAGTACTTC
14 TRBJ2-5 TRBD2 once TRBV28 CASSGWTSQETQYF TGTGCCAGCAGTGGATGGACTAGTCAAGAGACCCAGTACTTC
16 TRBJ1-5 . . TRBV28 CASNLRVSGFVQPQHF TGTGCCAGCAATTTGAGGGTGTCCGGGTTTGTTCAGCCCCAGCATTTT
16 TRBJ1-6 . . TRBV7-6 CASSRRAGGVDSPLHF TGTGCCAGCAGCCGAAGGGCGGGCGGGGTTGATTCACCCCTCCACTTT
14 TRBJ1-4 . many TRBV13 CASSLAGANEKLFF TGTGCCAGCAGCTTAGCAGGAGCTAATGAAAAACTGTTTTTT
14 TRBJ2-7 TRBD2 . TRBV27 CASSNGLAGHEQYF TGTGCCAGCAGTAACGGACTAGCGGGCCACGAGCAGTACTTC
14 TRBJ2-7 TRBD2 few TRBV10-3 CAISEPGRVHEQYF TGTGCCATCAGTGAACCCGGGAGGGTCCACGAGCAGTACTTC
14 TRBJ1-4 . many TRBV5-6 CASSLGVGDEKLFF TGTGCCAGCAGCTTGGGGGTCGGGGATGAAAAACTGTTTTTT
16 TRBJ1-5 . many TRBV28 CASSLIPGASNQPQHF TGTGCCAGCAGTTTAATTCCGGGGGCCAGCAATCAGCCCCAGCATTTT
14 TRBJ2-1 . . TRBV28 CASSPSSSYNEQFF TGTGCCAGCAGTCCTAGCTCATCCTACAATGAGCAGTTCTTC
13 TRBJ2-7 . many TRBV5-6 CASSFGRGYEQYF TGTGCCAGCAGCTTTGGCAGGGGCTACGAGCAGTACTTC
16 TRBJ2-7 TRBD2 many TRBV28 CASSGLGLAENHEQYF TGTGCCAGCAGTGGGCTTGGGCTAGCGGAGAACCACGAGCAGTACTTC
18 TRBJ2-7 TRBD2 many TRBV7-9 CASSLGPPGLAGVNEQYF TGTGCCAGCAGCTTAGGCCCCCCTGGACTAGCGGGAGTTAACGAGCAGTACTTC
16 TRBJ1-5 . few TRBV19 CASSIGRGLSNQPQHF TGTGCCAGTAGTATAGGTCGCGGACTTAGCAATCAGCCCCAGCATTTT
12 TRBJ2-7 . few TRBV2 CASSEDPYEQYF TGTGCCAGCAGTGAGGACCCCTACGAGCAGTACTTC
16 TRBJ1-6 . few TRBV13 CATQPRGSSYNSPLHF TGTGCCACCCAGCCCAGGGGTTCCTCCTATAATTCACCCCTCCACTTT
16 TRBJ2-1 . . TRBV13 CASSPTPGYPNNEQFF TGTGCCAGCAGCCCCACTCCAGGGTACCCCAACAATGAGCAGTTCTTC
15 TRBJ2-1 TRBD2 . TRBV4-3 CASSQGGGTGNEQIF TGCGCCAGCAGCCAAGGCGGGGGGACTGGCAATGAGCAGATCTTC
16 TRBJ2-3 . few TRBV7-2 CASSLVWGTITDTQYF TGTGCCAGCAGCTTAGTCTGGGGGACCATCACAGATACGCAGTATTTT
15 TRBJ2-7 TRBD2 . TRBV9 CASSVTSRAGYEQYF TGTGCCAGCAGCGTGACTAGCAGGGCTGGCTACGAGCAGTACTTC
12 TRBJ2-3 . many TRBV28 CASSLAVDTQYF TGTGCCAGCAGTTTAGCAGTAGATACGCAGTATTTT
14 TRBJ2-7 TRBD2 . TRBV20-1 CSARTLAGGYEQYF TGCAGTGCTAGGACGTTAGCGGGAGGCTACGAGCAGTACTTC
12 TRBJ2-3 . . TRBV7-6 CASSLTADTQYF TGTGCCAGCAGCTTGACAGCAGATACGCAGTATTTT